The 29 T cell receptor beta chains below all came from one sample that was sequenced in a study of cytomegalovirus exposure and HLA in healthy donors. PCR was performed using 60 Vbeta and 13 Jbeta primers. Profiling relied on immunoSEQ multiplex PCR, and the TCRdb table lists in-frame clones only, not all of them. The sample records under 200,000 clones, 75% to 80% being singletons. The sequenced material came from PBMCs. The receptors here all came from a man aged 50-60 years in good health and CMV-seropositive.

The rearrangement joins TRBV6-6 to TRBJ2-5; the D gene is possibly TRBD1 (6 bases). The better agreement between TRBJ2-7 and the DNA end casts doubt on the J call. Germline CDR1 is MNHNY and CDR2 is SVGAGI (reference sequence). This CDR3 region has 13 residues. The CDR3, as DNA: TGTGCCAGCAGTTATGGCAGGGGAAACGAGCAGTACTTC. Amino acid sequence: CASSYGRGNEQYF.

The rearrangement links TRBV5-1 to TRBJ1-5, with a possible D match to TRBD1 (6 bases). CDR3 length: 15 residues. The V end lost 4 bases, the J end lost 4 bases, and 15 bases lay between the germline ends. Germline CDR1 reads SGHRS; CDR2 reads YFSETQ. The CDR3 coding sequence is TGCGCCAGCAGCGCCGATGGGCAGGGGAATCAGCCCCAGCATTTT. Its protein product is CASSADGQGNQPQHF.

This chain connects TRBV30 to TRBJ1-1; D is perhaps TRBD1 (6 bases). V was cut by 3 bases and J by 0 bases, with 11 bases left in between. The germline V gene encodes CDR1 GTSNPN and CDR2 SVGIG (reference sequence). The CDR3 is 14 amino acids. The CDR3: CAWSAWTVNTEAFF. The CDR3 DNA reads TGTGCCTGGAGCGCCTGGACAGTGAACACTGAAGCTTTCTTT.

The CDR3 protein is CASSQDRGYEQYF. CDR3 DNA: TGTGCCAGCTCGCAGGACAGGGGGTACGAGCAGTACTTC. The chain recombines TRBV18 with TRBJ2-7; 10 bases align to TRBD1. The J segment lost 4 bases and the V segment lost 6 bases, leaving 3 bases of the junction unmatched. This CDR3 has 13 amino acids. CDR1 and CDR2 (germline): KGHSH, LQKENI.

J is TRBJ2-1 and V is TRBV7-9, with D unresolved. The germline CDR1 and CDR2 sequences are SEHNR and FQNEAQ (reference sequence). V lost 6 bases and J lost 0, with 12 bases in between. The CDR3 has 15 residues. The CDR3 reads CASSSEQSSYNEQFF. The DNA of the CDR3 is TGTGCCAGCAGTTCAGAACAGAGCTCCTACAATGAGCAGTTCTTC.

As regards this clone: Mismatch with germline at one junction end may stem from a read error. At the DNA level, this CDR3 is encoded by other sequences in the same sample as well. This rearrangement joins TRBV6-1 to TRBJ2-1; TRBD2 matches 8 bases. The CDR3 covers 17 residues. From germline, CDR1 is MNHNS and CDR2 SASEGT. CDR3 loop: CASSEAPPGRGADEQFF. The DNA for the CDR3 is TGCGCCAGCAGTGAAGCCCCTCCGGGGCGGGGGGCGGATGAGCAGTTCTTC.

The chain recombines TRBV5-1 with TRBJ1-1; D gene uncertain. This CDR3 spans 12 amino acids. V was shortened by 2 bases and J by 5 bases, with 7 bases between the two germline ends. Germline V gene lookup returns CDR1 SGHRS and CDR2 YFSETQ. Written as DNA, the CDR3 is TGCGCCAGCAGCTTAGAGGGTACTGAAGCTTTCTTT. This encodes CASSLEGTEAFF.

The rearrangement links TRBV29-1 to TRBJ1-1; D is undetermined. This CDR3 comprises 14 residues. The germline V and J ends were trimmed by 7 bases and 2 bases, with 17 bases remaining between them. Germline V CDR1 and CDR2: SQVTM, ANQGSEA. The CDR3 coding sequence is TGCAGCGGCGGGTTGATAGCCTCTAACACTGAAGCTTTCTTT. Translating gives CSGGLIASNTEAFF.

The CDR3 protein is CASSSIYYGYTF. The CDR3, as DNA: TGTGCCAGTAGTTCCATTTACTATGGCTACACCTTC. The chain uses TRBV19 and TRBJ1-2, with D hard to call. V was cut by 5 bases and J by 3 bases, with 7 bases left in between. Germline V CDR1 and CDR2: LNHDA, SQIVND (reference sequence). The CDR3 sequence is 12 residues long.

V is TRBV5-5 and J is TRBJ1-1; D unresolved. V gave up 6 bases and J gave up 4 bases, with 13 bases separating them. Germline V lookup: CDR1 SGHKS, CDR2 YYEKEE (reference sequence). The length of the CDR3 is 13 residues. Here the CDR3 reads CASTFVGSTEAFF. Written as DNA, the CDR3 is TGTGCCAGCACCTTCGTTGGGAGCACTGAAGCTTTCTTT. Drawing the rest from reference TRBV5-5 and TRBJ1-1, the complete variable domain is DAGVTQSPTHLIKTRGQQVTLRCSPISGHKSVSWYQQVLGQGPQFIFQYYEKEERGRGNFPDRFSARQFPNYSSELNVNALLLGDSALYLCASTFVGSTEAFFGQGTRLTVV.

This clone was seen only a few times. The chain combines TRBV11-2 with TRBJ1-3; TRBD1 aligns across 9 bases. With 3 bases clipped from V and 3 bases from J, the junction kept 6 bases outside the gene matches. Germline CDR1 reads SGHAT; CDR2 reads FQNNGV. This CDR3 has 16 amino acids. The CDR3 region is CASSLTTGGIGNTIYF. The CDR3 coding sequence is TGTGCCAGCAGCTTGACGACAGGGGGGATTGGAAACACCATATATTTT.

The chain is built from TRBV6-4 and TRBJ2-3, with TRBD2 identical over 11 bases. CDR3 length: 18 residues. V shed 4 bases and J 0 bases; nucleotides not matched to a gene: 9. Germline V gene sequence: CDR1 MRHNA, CDR2 SNTAGT. CDR3 sequence reads: CASSVSGLADPSTDTQYF. CDR3 coding DNA: TGTGCCAGCAGTGTCTCGGGACTAGCGGATCCTAGCACAGATACGCAGTATTTT.

The chain employs TRBV7-2 and TRBJ1-3; 7 bases are shared with TRBD1. CDR1 and CDR2 from the germline V gene are SGHTA and FQGNSA. The CDR3 covers 14 residues. With 2 bases clipped from V and 4 bases from J, the junction kept 2 bases outside the gene matches. CDR3 sequence: CASSLKTGGNTIYF. For the CDR3, the DNA is TGTGCCAGCAGCTTAAAGACAGGGGGAAACACCATATATTTT.

This clone was seen just once. The genes are TRBV28 and TRBJ1-1; D call uncertain. Looked up from germline, CDR1 is MDHEN and CDR2 is SYDVKM. The germline V and J ends were trimmed by 7 bases and 6 bases, with 18 bases remaining between them. The length of the CDR3 is 14 residues. CDR3 sequence (DNA): TGTGCCAGCATTCCGATACTGACACGAGCTGAAGCTTTCTTT. Translated, it gives CASIPILTRAEAFF.

As concerns this clone: Other DNA sequences from this sample encode an identical CDR3 as well. CDR3 in amino acids: CASSIGQMNTEAFF. For the CDR3, the DNA is TGTGCCAGTAGTATTGGGCAAATGAACACTGAAGCTTTCTTT. The V and J genes are TRBV19 and TRBJ1-1; no firm D call. This CDR3 is built from 14 residues. Germline V gene sequence: CDR1 LNHDA, CDR2 SQIVND (reference sequence). V lost 3 bases and J lost 0, with 8 bases in between.

Of note for this clone: This sample also contains other DNA sequences that code for the same CDR3. The chain has TRBV18 and TRBJ1-5; TRBD1 matches at 7 bases. This CDR3 has 15 amino acids. V was pared by 4 bases and J by 0 bases, with 3 bases of the junction left unmatched. In germline, CDR1 is KGHSH, CDR2 LQKENI. The CDR3 loop reads CASSRDSNSNQPQHF. For the CDR3, the DNA is TGTGCCAGCTCACGGGACAGTAATAGCAATCAGCCCCAGCATTTT.

V and J are TRBV30 and TRBJ1-2, with D tentatively TRBD1 (6 bases). Between the trimmed V and J ends, which lost 1 base and 3 bases, there was a span of 6 bases. Germline lookup yields CDR1 GTSNPN and CDR2 SVGIG (reference sequence). This CDR3 region has 12 residues. The CDR3 DNA follows: TGTGCCTGGAGTGCAGGGGACTATGGCTACACCTTC. Protein: CAWSAGDYGYTF. The entire variable domain, with the rest obtained from reference TRBV30 and TRBJ1-2, is as follows: SQTIHQWPATLVQPVGSPLSLECTVEGTSNPNLYWYRQAAGRGLQLLFYSVGIGQISSEVPQNLSASRPQDRQFILSSKKLLLSDSGFYLCAWSAGDYGYTFGSGTRLTVV.

The V call is TRBV4-3, the J call TRBJ1-1; the D gene is possibly TRBD1 (6 bases). The CDR3 has 15 amino acids. V was clipped by 2 bases and J by 0 bases, with 10 bases between them. Germline V gives CDR1 LGHNA, CDR2 YSLEER. CDR3 DNA sequence: TGCGCCAGCAGCCAATGGACAGACATGAACACTGAAGCTTTCTTT. This encodes CASSQWTDMNTEAFF.

This sequence joins TRBV5-1 and TRBJ2-1, with TRBD1 identical over 11 bases. From germline, CDR1 is SGHRS and CDR2 YFSETQ. The junction had 4 bases not matched to a gene; V was cut back by 4 bases and J by 7 bases. The CDR3 is 14 amino acids. The CDR3, as DNA: TGCGCCAGCAGCCCGGGGACAGGGGGAAATGAGCAGTTCTTC. It codes for CASSPGTGGNEQFF.

The V call is TRBV7-2, the J call TRBJ1-6; D is ambiguous. The CDR3 loop spans 15 amino acids. CDR1 and CDR2 from the germline V gene are SGHTA and FQGNSA. V was trimmed by 8 bases and J by 11 bases, leaving 22 bases between them. Written as DNA, the CDR3 is TGTGCCAGCTTACCTCAAGTTTCCCCAAACACACCCCTCCACTTT. The encoded protein is CASLPQVSPNTPLHF.

This chain joins TRBV28 and TRBJ1-3, with TRBD1 as a possible D gene (5 bases). The CDR3 contains 13 residues. The germline gives CDR1 MDHEN, CDR2 SYDVKM. V lost 3 bases, J lost 4 bases, and 7 bases lay in between. CDR3 nucleotides: TGTGCCAGCAGTTTGGACATGGGAAACACCATATATTTT. As protein: CASSLDMGNTIYF.

This chain links TRBV5-1 with TRBJ2-1; possible D gene TRBD1, 6 bases. V lost 0 bases and J lost 3, with 7 bases in between. Germline CDR1 SGHRS, CDR2 YFSETQ. The length of the CDR3 is 14 residues. The CDR3 loop is CASSLGGGYNEQFF. CDR3 nucleotide sequence: TGCGCCAGCAGCTTGGGAGGGGGCTACAATGAGCAGTTCTTC.

CDR3 amino acids: CASSVVGAGNEQFF. In DNA, the CDR3 is TGTGCCAGCAGCGTAGTGGGGGCGGGCAATGAGCAGTTCTTC. The chain joins TRBV9 to TRBJ2-1, with D perhaps TRBD1 (6 bases). The germline V gene has CDR1 SGDLS and CDR2 YYNGEE. The CDR3 length is 14 residues. V shed 0 bases and J shed 6 bases, with 10 bases lying between them.

Worth noting for this clone: This sample includes further DNA sequences coding for the same CDR3. This sequence joins TRBV4-1 and TRBJ2-1; 10 positions match TRBD2. V gave up 6 bases and J gave up 6 bases; unmatched junction bases: 8. Germline loops: CDR1 MGHRA, CDR2 YSYEKL. CDR3 length: 15 amino acids. The CDR3 spells CASRTSGGAVNEQFF. DNA of the CDR3: TGCGCCAGCAGGACCAGCGGGGGGGCTGTCAATGAGCAGTTCTTC.

V usage is TRBV6-5 and J usage is TRBJ1-1; TRBD1 aligns across 10 bases. The CDR3 runs to 15 residues. V trimming: 2 bases; J trimming: 5 bases; junction bases outside the gene matches: 5. The germline V gene has CDR1 MNHEY and CDR2 SVGAGI. This CDR3 reads CASSYRQGAWTEAFF. The CDR3 nucleotides are TGTGCCAGCAGTTACCGACAGGGGGCATGGACTGAAGCTTTCTTT.

The rearrangement joins TRBV5-4 to TRBJ1-2; tentatively, D is TRBD1 (5 bases). CDR3 length: 17 residues. Trimming stripped 6 bases from V and 4 bases from J, with 25 bases between. CDR1 and CDR2 from the germline V gene are SGHNT and YYREEE (reference sequence). CDR3 protein: CASTLGQGKSSGYGYTF. CDR3 DNA sequence: TGTGCCAGCACCCTTGGGCAGGGTAAGAGTAGTGGCTATGGCTACACCTTC.

V usage is TRBV5-1 and J usage is TRBJ1-4, with D possibly being TRBD1 (6 bases). This CDR3 has 17 residues. Germline CDR1 reads SGHRS; CDR2 reads YFSETQ. Trimming removed 0 bases from V and 3 bases from J, with 15 bases in between. The CDR3 nucleotides read TGCGCCAGCAGCTTGGACCTGAGGGGGGGGGCTAATGAAAAACTGTTTTTT. Encoded protein: CASSLDLRGGANEKLFF.

A note on this clone: Other DNA sequences from this sample encode an identical CDR3 as well. The chain has TRBV5-6 and TRBJ2-7, with 9 nucleotides matching TRBD1. The CDR3 length is 14 residues. Trimming cost V 3 bases and J 4 bases; bases outside gene matches: 5. Looked up from germline, CDR1 is SGHDT and CDR2 is YYEEEE. CDR3 coding DNA: TGTGCCAGCAGCTGGGGGACAGGGTCATACGAGCAGTACTTC. Translating gives CASSWGTGSYEQYF.

This chain uses TRBV7-9 with TRBJ1-5; 11 nucleotides agree with TRBD1. Losses at the gene ends were 5 bases for V and 7 bases for J; bases not matched to a gene: 16. CDR3 length: 18 residues. Germline assignment: CDR1 SEHNR and CDR2 FQNEAQ (reference sequence). The CDR3 is CASSDTKGTGGSRQPQHF. CDR3 DNA sequence: TGTGCCAGCAGCGACACAAAAGGGACAGGGGGTTCACGGCAGCCCCAGCATTTT. The full variable domain, with the rest looked up from reference TRBV7-9 and TRBJ1-5, is DTGVSQNPRHKITKRGQNVTFRCDPISEHNRLYWYRQTLGQGPEFLTYFQNEAQLEKSRLLSDRFSAERPKGSFSTLEIQRTEQGDSAMYLCASSDTKGTGGSRQPQHFGDGTRLSIL.